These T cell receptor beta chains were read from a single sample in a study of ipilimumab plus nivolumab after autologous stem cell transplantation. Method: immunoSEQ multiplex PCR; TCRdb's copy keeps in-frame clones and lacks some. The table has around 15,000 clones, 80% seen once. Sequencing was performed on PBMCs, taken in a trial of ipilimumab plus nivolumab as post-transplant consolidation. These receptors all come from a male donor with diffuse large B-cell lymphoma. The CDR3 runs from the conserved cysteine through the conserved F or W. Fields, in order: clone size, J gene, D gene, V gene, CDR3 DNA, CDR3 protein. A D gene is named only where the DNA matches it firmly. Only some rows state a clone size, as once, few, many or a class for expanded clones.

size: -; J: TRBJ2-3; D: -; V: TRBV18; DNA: TGTGCCAGCTCACCCCAGGACAGTCCTGCAGATACGCAGTATTTT; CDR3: CASSPQDSPADTQYF
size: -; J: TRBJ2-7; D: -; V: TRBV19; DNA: TGTGCCAGTAGTACCCAAACAGGGCTGTACGAGCAGTACTTC; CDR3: CASSTQTGLYEQYF
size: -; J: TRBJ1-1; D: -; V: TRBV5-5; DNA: TGTGCCAGCAGCCCGCCGGGACGGGAAAACACTGAAGCTTTCTTT; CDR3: CASSPPGRENTEAFF
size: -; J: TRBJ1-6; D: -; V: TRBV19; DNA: TGTGCCAGTAGTTTGTCCGAGTATAATTCACCCCTCCACTTT; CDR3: CASSLSEYNSPLHF
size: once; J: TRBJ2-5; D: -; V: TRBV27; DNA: TGTGCCAGCATGAAAGACTTGGGCCACCAAGAGACCCAGTACTTC; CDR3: CASMKDLGHQETQYF
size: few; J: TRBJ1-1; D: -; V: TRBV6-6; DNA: TGTGCCAGCAGTGTCAAGGGTGTTGAAGCTTTCTTT; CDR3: CASSVKGVEAFF
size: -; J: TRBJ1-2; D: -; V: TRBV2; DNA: TGTGCCAGCACCGAGGGCAGGGGCTATGGCTACACCTTC; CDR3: CASTEGRGYGYTF
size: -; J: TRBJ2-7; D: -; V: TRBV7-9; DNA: TGTGCCAGCAGCCCACCGCCCCGGTTCGGTAACGAGCAGTACTTC; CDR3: CASSPPPRFGNEQYF
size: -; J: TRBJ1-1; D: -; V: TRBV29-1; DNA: TGCAGCGTTGAAGGTACCCGTGAAGCTTTCTTT; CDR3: CSVEGTREAFF
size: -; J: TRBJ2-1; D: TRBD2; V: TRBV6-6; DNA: TGTGCCAGCAGTTACGGGTTGTCAGCGGGGTGGTTCTTC; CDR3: CASSYGLSAGWFF
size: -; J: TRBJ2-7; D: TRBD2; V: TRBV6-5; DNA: TGTGCCAGCAGTTACTATCCTAGCGGGGGAGTTAGTGAGCAGTACTTC; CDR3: CASSYYPSGGVSEQYF
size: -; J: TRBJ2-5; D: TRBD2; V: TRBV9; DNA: TGTGCCAGCAGCGTAGGGGGACTAGCGGTGGAGACCCAGTACTTC; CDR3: CASSVGGLAVETQYF
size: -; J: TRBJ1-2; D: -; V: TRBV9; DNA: TGTGCCAGCAGCTTTTTGTTACAGGGTTCGTCCGGCTACACCTTC; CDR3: CASSFLLQGSSGYTF
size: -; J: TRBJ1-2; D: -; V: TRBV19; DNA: TGTGCCAGTAGCCGTACCTACAGTGGGGAGAACTATGGCTACACCTTC; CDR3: CASSRTYSGENYGYTF
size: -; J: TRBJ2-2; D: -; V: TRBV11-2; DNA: TGTGCCAGCAGCTTATTTGAGGGGACCGGGGAGCTGTTTTTT; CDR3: CASSLFEGTGELFF
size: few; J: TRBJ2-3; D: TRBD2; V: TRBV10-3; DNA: TGTGCCATCGGGACTAGCGGGGGCCATACAGATACGCAGTATTTT; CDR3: CAIGTSGGHTDTQYF
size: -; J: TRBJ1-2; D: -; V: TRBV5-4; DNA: TGTGCCAGCAGCTTGGGGGGCCAAGGGAAGGTTGGCTATGGCTACACCTTC; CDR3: CASSLGGQGKVGYGYTF
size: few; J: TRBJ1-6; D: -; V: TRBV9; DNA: TGTGCCAGCAGCGTTGGGACTGAAGGGTCACCCCTCCACTTT; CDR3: CASSVGTEGSPLHF
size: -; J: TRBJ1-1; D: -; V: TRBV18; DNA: TGTGCCAGCTCACTAATCACGGTGAACACTGAAGCTTTCTTT; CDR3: CASSLITVNTEAFF
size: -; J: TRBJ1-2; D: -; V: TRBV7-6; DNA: TGTGCCAGCAGCCCCACCCCCGGGACACTTTCTCGGGGCTACACCTTC; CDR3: CASSPTPGTLSRGYTF
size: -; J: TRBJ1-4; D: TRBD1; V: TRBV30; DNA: TGTGCCTGGAGTGAGGGGGCTAGCGGACCTGGGAAACTGTTTTTT; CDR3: CAWSEGASGPGKLFF
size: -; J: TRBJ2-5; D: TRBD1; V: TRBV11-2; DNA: TGTGCCAGCAGCTTAGGGGGCCCCGGGACAGGGACCCAAGAGACCCAGTACTTC; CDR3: CASSLGGPGTGTQETQYF
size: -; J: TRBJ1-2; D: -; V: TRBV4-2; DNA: TGTGCCAGCAGCCAAGGTGGGACGTATTTTGATTTAGCTAACTATGGCTACACCTTC; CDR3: CASSQGGTYFDLANYGYTF
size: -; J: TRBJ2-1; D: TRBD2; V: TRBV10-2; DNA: TGCGCCAGCAGGGATAGCGGGGGGGCCACCAATGAGCAGTTCTTC; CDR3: CASRDSGGATNEQFF
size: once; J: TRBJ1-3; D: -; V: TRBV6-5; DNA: TGTGCCAGCCTGGGCTCTGGAAACACCATATATTTT; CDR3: CASLGSGNTIYF
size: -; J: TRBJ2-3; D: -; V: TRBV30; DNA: TGTGCCTGGAGAGATAGTAGGGATACGCAGTATTTT; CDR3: CAWRDSRDTQYF
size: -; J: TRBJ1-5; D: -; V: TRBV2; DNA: TGTGCCAGCAGTGAAAACAGGGCCAGCAATCAGCCCCAGCATTTT; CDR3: CASSENRASNQPQHF
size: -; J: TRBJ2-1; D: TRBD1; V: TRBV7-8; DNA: TGTGCCAGCAGCTTAGCTCTTCCCGGGACAGGGGCCTACAATGAGCAGTTCTTC; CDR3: CASSLALPGTGAYNEQFF
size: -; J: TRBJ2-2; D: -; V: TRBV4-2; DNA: TGTGCCAGCAGCCAAGATAGGACACTCACCGGGGAGCTGTTTTTT; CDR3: CASSQDRTLTGELFF
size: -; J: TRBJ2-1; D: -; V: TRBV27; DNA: TGTGCCAGCAGTTTAATCGGAATAGCGGCCCCTCTGTCTGAGCAGTTCTTC; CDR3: CASSLIGIAAPLSEQFF
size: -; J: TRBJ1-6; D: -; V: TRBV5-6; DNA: TGTGCCAGCAGCTGGGCCTCGAGCTCCTATAATTCACCCCTCCACTTT; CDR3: CASSWASSSYNSPLHF
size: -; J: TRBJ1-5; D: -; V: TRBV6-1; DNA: TGTGCCAGCAGTGCGGGGACGTCTTATGGGAGCAATCAGCCCCAGCATTTT; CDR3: CASSAGTSYGSNQPQHF
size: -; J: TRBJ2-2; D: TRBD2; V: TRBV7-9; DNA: TGTGCCAGCAGCTTGGGACTAGCGGGGGCTACCGGGGAGCTGTTTTTT; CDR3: CASSLGLAGATGELFF
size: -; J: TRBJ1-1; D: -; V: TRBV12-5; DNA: TGTGCTAGTGGCTTGGGACGGCTGAACACTGAAGCTTTCTTT; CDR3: CASGLGRLNTEAFF
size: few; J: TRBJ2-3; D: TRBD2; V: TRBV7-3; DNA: TGTGCCAGCAGCCCTACTAGCGGGGGGGATAGATGGAGGCAGTATTTT; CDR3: CASSPTSGGDRWRQYF
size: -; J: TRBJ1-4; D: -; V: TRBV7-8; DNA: TGTGCCAGCAGCTTAGGCAGAAATGAAAAACTGTTTTTT; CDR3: CASSLGRNEKLFF
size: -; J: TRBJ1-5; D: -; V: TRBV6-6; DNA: TGTGCCAGCAGTACGACAGAAAATCAGCCCCAGCATTTT; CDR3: CASSTTENQPQHF
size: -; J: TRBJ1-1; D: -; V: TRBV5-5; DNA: TGTGCCAGCAGCTTGCAAGAGAACACTGAAGCTTTCTTT; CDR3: CASSLQENTEAFF
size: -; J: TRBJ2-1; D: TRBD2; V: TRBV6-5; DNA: TGTGCCAGCAGTGGACTAGCGGGGGGGCCCCATGAGCAGTTCTTC; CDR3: CASSGLAGGPHEQFF
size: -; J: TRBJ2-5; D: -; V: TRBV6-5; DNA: TGTGCCAGCAGCCCCTTGGGGAGGCCCCAAGAGACCCAGTACTTC; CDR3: CASSPLGRPQETQYF
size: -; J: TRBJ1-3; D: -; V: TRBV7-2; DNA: TGTGCCAGCAGCCAAGATCTTGCACAGGGATCTGGAAACACCATATATTTT; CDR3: CASSQDLAQGSGNTIYF
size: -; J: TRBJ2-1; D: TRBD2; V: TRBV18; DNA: TGTGCCAGCTCAAGAAATGATCTAGCGGGGGTGGACAATGAGCAGTTCTTC; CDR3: CASSRNDLAGVDNEQFF
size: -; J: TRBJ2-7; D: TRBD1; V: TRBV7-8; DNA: TGTGCCAGCAGCCCCCGGACAGGGTATGGCTACGAGCAGTACTTC; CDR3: CASSPRTGYGYEQYF
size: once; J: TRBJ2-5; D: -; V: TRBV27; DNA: TGTGCCAGCAGTTTATTTGGGGACCAAGAGACCCAGTACTTC; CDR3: CASSLFGDQETQYF
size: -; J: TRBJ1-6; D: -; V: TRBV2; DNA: TGTGCCAGCAGTCAGAGAGCAACAGGGAGGGATTCACCCCTCCACTTT; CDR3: CASSQRATGRDSPLHF
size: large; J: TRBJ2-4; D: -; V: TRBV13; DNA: TGTGCCAGCAGCAGCTTGGAAGGGGAAGGCAAAAACATTCAGTACTTC; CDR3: CASSSLEGEGKNIQYF
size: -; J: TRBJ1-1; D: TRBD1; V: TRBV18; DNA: TGTGCCAGCTCACCACGGGGACAGGGGAACACTGAAGCTTTCTTT; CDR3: CASSPRGQGNTEAFF
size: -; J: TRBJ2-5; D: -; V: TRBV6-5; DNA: TGTGCCAGCAGTTACTTAGTTCTTAAAGAGACCCAGTACTTC; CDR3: CASSYLVLKETQYF
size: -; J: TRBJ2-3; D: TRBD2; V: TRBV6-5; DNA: TGTGCCAGCAGGTCAGCGGGGGTCACAGATACGCAGTATTTT; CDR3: CASRSAGVTDTQYF
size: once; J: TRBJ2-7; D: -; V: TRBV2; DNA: TGTGCCAGCAGAATAACAGGGTCCACCTACGAGCAGTACTTC; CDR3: CASRITGSTYEQYF
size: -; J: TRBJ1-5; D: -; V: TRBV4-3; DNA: TGCGCCAGCAGCTCTCAAGGGGGTTCTCAGCCCCAGCATTTT; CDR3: CASSSQGGSQPQHF
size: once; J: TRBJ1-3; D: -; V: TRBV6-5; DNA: TGTGCCAGCAGTTACTCCCAGGGTTCTGGAAACACCATATATTTT; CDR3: CASSYSQGSGNTIYF
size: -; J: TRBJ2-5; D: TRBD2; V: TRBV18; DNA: TGTGCCAGCTCACTAGTCTCCCCGGGCGGGGGAGAGACCCAGTACTTC; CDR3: CASSLVSPGGGETQYF
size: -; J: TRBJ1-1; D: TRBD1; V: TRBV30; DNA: TGTGCCTCCCACAGGGGAAGGCGCACTGAAGCTTTCTTT; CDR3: CASHRGRRTEAFF
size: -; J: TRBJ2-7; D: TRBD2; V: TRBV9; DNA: TGTGCCAGCAGCGTAGACCCTAGGCCCGGACTAGCGGGGTACGAGCAGTACTTC; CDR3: CASSVDPRPGLAGYEQYF
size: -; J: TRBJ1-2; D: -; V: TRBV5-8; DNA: TGTGCCAGCAGCTGGGGGGATTTGGACTATGGCTACACCTTC; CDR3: CASSWGDLDYGYTF
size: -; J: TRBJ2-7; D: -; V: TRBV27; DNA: TGTGCCAGCAGTTTAAGGGTAGACGCCTACGAGCAGTACTTC; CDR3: CASSLRVDAYEQYF
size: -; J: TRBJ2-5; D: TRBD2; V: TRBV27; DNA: TGTGCCAGCAGTCCTAGCGGGGGGTATGTGGAGACCCAGTACTTC; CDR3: CASSPSGGYVETQYF
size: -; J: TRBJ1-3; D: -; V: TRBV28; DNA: TGTGCCAGCAGTTCCCCAGGGTTGCGCTCTGGAAACACCATATATTTT; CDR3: CASSSPGLRSGNTIYF